Sequencing of this T cell receptor beta chain was carried out in a study of vaccination effects on CD4 cells after COVID-19. Looking at the study overall: CD4+ T cells specific for antigen were expanded with viral peptide pools by the ViraFEST assay before sequencing. General study results and limits: Among infection- and vaccine-induced clones, marked clonal contraction occurred late after vaccination.

The CDR3 contains 18 residues. V lost 2 bases to trimming and J lost 1 base, with 21 bases between them. Per germline, CDR1 MNHEY and CDR2 SVGEGT. Isolating CD4+ T cells followed around nine days of culture. According to the study, vaccine recipients showed no prior SARS-CoV-2 infection and negative nucleocapsid antibodies. Comments on this clone: What it binds is unknown.

The protocol was immunoSEQ multiplex PCR, while the TCRdb copy is restricted to in-frame clones and leaves out a portion. The sample records tens of thousands of clones, roughly 80% being singletons. The clonotype was recovered from a human donor who received a COVID-19 vaccine. The input for sequencing was CD4+ T cells from PBMCs cultured without peptide, taken before COVID-19 vaccination. The rearrangement links TRBV6-2 or TRBV6-3 to TRBJ2-7, with a weak D call TRBD2 (5 bases). CDR3 sequence: CASSYVSTGNTGSYEQYV. CDR3 nucleotides: TGTGCCAGCAGTTACGTCTCGACGGGGAATACTGGGTCCTACGAGCAGTACGTC.